The clone carrying this TCR beta chain was recorded a few times. What it binds is not known. This sample was included in a study of T-cell memory formation after mild COVID-19. Study-wide points: The study detected some responding clones in pre-infection memory, suggesting cross-reactive memory joined.

Germline V lookup: CDR1 SGHNT, CDR2 YYREEE (reference sequence). This CDR3 is 15 amino acids long. V dropped 2 bases and J dropped 4; count of bases not matched to a gene: 8. From the 5' RACE reads, TCRdb called clonotypes with MiXCR, one entry per CDR3 protein. The data contain more than 120,000 distinct CDR3 sequences, 6% of them singletons. The chain couples TRBV5-4 to TRBJ1-2; 7 bases match TRBD1. The TCR was taken from an adult woman who had mild COVID-19 (a few samples of this study predate the infection). Cell type and time point are not known. Material for sequencing was PBMCs or a T cell subset sorted from them (not recorded which). In nucleotides, the CDR3 is TGTGCCAGCAGCTTCAGCACAGGGGTGGCCTATGGCTACACCTTC. Protein sequence: CASSFSTGVAYGYTF.